This record covers a single TCR beta chain. This clonotype has only a few counts. Its antigen specificity is not known. No clone much larger than this one lies a single base away; base qualities are absent. This sample is drawn from a study of blood T cells in healthy people across ages (dated by TCRdb to between 2014 and 2017). Study-wide context: In model experiments, roughly one uniquely barcoded TCR beta cDNA molecule per two T cells was captured by template switching. The study analyzed two additional independent replicas of 1 million unique cDNA reads from the same blood draw for two donors, one aged 18 to 30 and one aged 80 or older. Donors were grouped into four age groups: young (average 16 years), middle-aged (over 35), aged (around 62) and long-lived (approximately 82). Age-related changes in TCR beta repertoire diversity were measured in the study by deep sequencing normalized with unique cDNA molecular identifiers.

Beyond this particular receptor, the publication reports: The percentage of naive T cells measured by flow cytometry correlated strongly with observed TCR beta diversity. Because profiling used bulk unsorted PBMCs, naive and antigen-experienced compartments could not be compared conclusively. Compared with the aged group, the long-lived group had more naive CD4+ T cells, fewer expanded clones and increased TCR diversity, suggesting age selection. Because the CMV infection status of the donors was unknown, age-related changes in expanded clonotypes may potentially have been confounded. Total diversity estimates from one million sequenced T cells were considered lower bounds and underestimates. As age increased, observed TCR beta diversity per million T cells dropped in a roughly linear way, and a significant reduction was already evident by age roughly 36.

The V and J ends are trimmed by 4 bases and 2 bases, leaving 11 bases between them. The CDR3 runs 14 residues from the cysteine to the phenylalanine. The kept DNA is CDR3 alone, 42 bases in frame from the first base. Taken from the germline V gene, the CDR1 and CDR2 loops are ENHRY and SYGVKD. The library was produced with 5' RACE. The instrument given in TCRdb is Illumina HiSeq 2500. A second PCR of about 6 to 11 cycles was run with a J-beta primer mix and a sample-barcoded 5' primer. A unique molecular identifier was introduced onto each TCR beta cDNA molecule by a template-switch 5' adaptor carrying 12 random nucleotides. Each sample yielded at least 2.5 million CDR3-containing paired-end reads. The Mint cDNA synthesis kit, primed by a TRBC-specific oligonucleotide, was used to synthesize first-strand cDNA from all RNA. Following uracil-DNA glycosylase treatment, a first 18-cycle PCR with universal primers M1SS and BC2_uni_R was performed on all cDNA. The original methods were these. Normalization of each sample was performed by random selection of 1 million high-quality reads, each carrying a distinct molecular identifier. Reads with shared molecular identifiers were discarded instead of being binned into consensus sequences. CDR3 identification, clonotype clustering and error correction used MiTCR with a Q25 quality threshold and the strictest error-elimination algorithm. A nonparametric unseen species model with Euler transformation was used to estimate lower-bound total TCR beta diversity. TCRdb reanalyzed the raw reads on its own, using fastp at Q25 for trimming and MiXCR for clone calling, and kept in-frame beta chains. Merged by CDR3 protein, the rows form single entries marked with the most common genes and DNA. The V and J calls were determined by TCRdb, not by the authors. Present in this sample are hundreds of thousands of distinct CDR3 sequences, around 25% of which were seen just once. 9.4% of the sample is held by the ten biggest clonotypes.

The donors were roughly 40 Caucasian individuals from Russia, aged roughly 6 to 100 years, who were systemically healthy. Around 9.9 milliliters of peripheral blood were collected from each donor into EDTA-treated Vacutainer tubes. Ficoll-Paque density-gradient centrifugation was used to isolate PBMCs, with at least 6.5 million per sample. Trizol reagent was used to extract total RNA from PBMCs, with at least 5 micrograms per sample. Naive CD45RAhigh/CD27high T cell percentages were measured by flow cytometry on a PBMC aliquot from every donor. This same sample was also part of a study on T cells of mothers and their children. As the second publication notes: Nine systemically healthy Caucasian individuals, comprising three mothers and their six children, were included as donors. cDNA synthesis used all of the extracted RNA, with roughly 1.5 ug of RNA in each 15 ul reaction. In the second PCR, the M1S primer added sample barcodes and 2-4 random nucleotides. Over 9 million TCR beta CDR3 reads came from each mother, compared with some 3.1 million reads from each child. Thymic selection shapes the output of TCR recombination in a similar way in related and unrelated pairs, and inherited differences have a minor effect. Related mother-child pairs always showed normalized repertoire overlap that was slightly higher than in unrelated mother-child pairs, though the difference was never significant. No persistent microchimeric T cell clones were detected, at a sensitivity of roughly 100 clones per million clonotypes. In the study, deep NGS was used to compare the TCR beta repertoires of mothers and children, and features distinguishing related mother-child pairs from unrelated individuals were sought. Mothers averaged around 40 +/- 4 years of age and children averaged around 10 +/- 4 years. After adapters were ligated using NEBNext reagents, the libraries underwent 100+100 nt paired-end sequencing on an Illumina HiSeq 2000. To avoid cross-contamination, the mother libraries and the child libraries were prepared a month apart and sequenced in separate runs. Each donor had between about 450,000 and 2,200,000 distinct TCR beta clonotypes identified. Naive TCR beta clonotypes were estimated from low-frequency clonotypes matched to each donor's FACS-determined naive share, without sorting.

This receptor was taken from a boy aged 5-17 years in good health. Sequenced input: blood. The chain is made from TRBV10-3 and TRBJ2-5; the D gene cannot be resolved reliably. At the DNA level, the sequence is TGTGCCATCAGTGCGGGCGAGAAACAAGAGACCCAGTACTTC. This codes for CAISAGEKQETQYF.